The 25 T cell receptor beta chains given below trace back to one sample, sequenced in a study of blood T cell repertoires in COVID-19. TCRdb's copy holds only in-frame clones and misses some; the assay was immunoSEQ multiplex PCR. The sample has about 68,000 clones, roughly 84% seen once. Sequenced input: peripheral blood. All receptors come from a man in his fifties or sixties with acute or convalescent COVID-19.

This CDR3 reads CASSPDGAYYGYTF. The CDR3 nucleotides read TGTGCCAGCTCGCCGGATGGGGCGTACTATGGCTACACCTTC. V is TRBV18 and J is TRBJ1-2, with D possibly matching TRBD1 (5 bases). CDR1 and CDR2 (germline): KGHSH, LQKENI. The germline V and J ends were trimmed by 6 bases and 3 bases, with 14 bases remaining between them. The CDR3 sequence is 14 residues long.

This sequence joins TRBV5-5 and TRBJ1-2, with D possibly TRBD1 on 6 matching bases. Trimming cost V 0 bases and J 3 bases, with 12 bases left between them. In germline, CDR1 is SGHKS, CDR2 YYEKEE (reference sequence). The CDR3 has 15 amino acids. The CDR3 protein is CASSLATQGYYGYTF. In DNA form, the CDR3 reads TGTGCCAGCAGCTTGGCTACACAGGGCTACTATGGCTACACCTTC.

Concerning this clone: This sample includes further DNA sequences coding for the same CDR3. The V call is TRBV18, the J call TRBJ1-5, with D possibly matching TRBD1 (6 bases). The germline CDR1 and CDR2 sequences are KGHSH and LQKENI. This CDR3 spans 15 amino acids. V was cut by 2 bases and J by 2 bases, with 10 bases left in between. The CDR3 loop is CASSPSGDGNQPQHF. CDR3 nucleotide sequence: TGTGCCAGCTCACCATCAGGGGACGGCAATCAGCCCCAGCATTTT. Full variable domain (remainder filled in from reference TRBV18 and TRBJ1-5): NAGVMQNPRHLVRRRGQEARLRCSPMKGHSHVYWYRQLPEEGLKFMVYLQKENIIDESGMPKERFSAEFPKEGPSILRIQQVVRGDSAAYFCASSPSGDGNQPQHFGDGTRLSIL.

The chain couples TRBV2 to TRBJ1-5; TRBD1 matches 12 bases. The CDR3 spans 14 residues. Looked up from germline, CDR1 is SNHLY and CDR2 is FYNNEI. After removal of 6 bases from V and 7 bases from J, the junction contained 4 bases not matched to a gene. The CDR3 is CASRGQGAYQPQHF. CDR3 DNA: TGTGCCAGCAGGGGACAGGGGGCTTACCAGCCCCAGCATTTT.

The rearrangement joins TRBV14 to TRBJ2-3; 7 bases match TRBD1. J lost 2 bases, V lost 1 base, and 6 bases had no gene match. Germline lookup yields CDR1 SGHDN and CDR2 FVKESK. The CDR3 is made up of 16 amino acids. Here the CDR3 DNA reads TGTGCCAGCAGCCAAGGGCGAGGGACAGTCACAGATACGCAGTATTTT. Protein: CASSQGRGTVTDTQYF.

This chain connects TRBV28 to TRBJ2-7, with a possible D match to TRBD1 (6 bases). The germline V gene encodes CDR1 MDHEN and CDR2 SYDVKM. Deletions cut 5 bases from V and 3 bases from J, with 20 bases between. The CDR3 spans 16 residues. Here the CDR3 DNA reads TGTGCCAGCAGTGTAGTAGGTTTACAGGGTTACTACGAGCAGTACTTC. It yields the protein CASSVVGLQGYYEQYF.

The V gene is TRBV2, the J gene TRBJ2-6, with 16 bases that match TRBD2. CDR1 is SNHLY and CDR2 is FYNNEI in the germline V gene. V shed 5 bases, J shed 2 bases, and the junction held 9 bases outside the gene matches. The CDR3 sequence is 20 residues long. Here the CDR3 reads CASSHGTSGRAFTGANVLTF. The CDR3 nucleotides are TGTGCCAGCAGTCATGGGACTAGCGGGAGGGCCTTCACTGGGGCCAACGTCCTGACTTTC. The whole variable domain, remainder taken from reference TRBV2 and TRBJ2-6, is EPEVTQTPSHQVTQMGQEVILRCVPISNHLYFYWYRQILGQKVEFLVSFYNNEISEKSEIFDDQFSVERPDGSNFTLKIRSTKLEDSAMYFCASSHGTSGRAFTGANVLTFGAGSRLTVL.

The J gene is TRBJ2-4, the V gene TRBV28; D gene ambiguous. This CDR3 has 15 amino acids. Germline loops: CDR1 MDHEN, CDR2 SYDVKM. The V end lost 5 bases, the J end lost 0 bases, and 11 bases lay between the germline ends. CDR3 nucleotide sequence: TGTGCCAGCAGTCCATCCTCTAGAGCCAAAAACATTCAGTACTTC. Its protein is CASSPSSRAKNIQYF.

This clone was seen once. The chain has TRBV4-2 and TRBJ2-1; possibly TRBD2 for D (6 bases). Trimming removed 2 bases at V and 8 bases at J, with 16 bases between. The germline CDR1 and CDR2 sequences are LGHNA and YNFKEQ. There are 15 residues in the CDR3. This chain's CDR3 is CASSQQSGFGDEQFF. The CDR3 DNA reads TGTGCCAGCAGCCAACAAAGCGGGTTCGGCGATGAGCAGTTCTTC.

This chain uses TRBV20-1 with TRBJ2-5; no clear D. The CDR3 length is 12 residues. V dropped 3 bases and J dropped 5 bases, with 10 bases sitting between them. Germline loops: CDR1 DFQATT, CDR2 SNEGSKA (reference sequence). The DNA for the CDR3 is TGCAGTGCTAGTTCTAGAAGTGAGACCCAGTACTTC. Protein product: CSASSRSETQYF.

This sequence joins TRBV19 and TRBJ1-1; the D gene is possibly TRBD1 (5 bases). V lost 4 bases to trimming and J lost 4 bases, with 7 bases between them. The CDR3 is 12 residues long. The germline gives CDR1 LNHDA, CDR2 SQIVND (reference sequence). Here the CDR3 reads CASSNGGTEAFF. CDR3 bases: TGTGCCAGTAGTAACGGGGGCACTGAAGCTTTCTTT.

The chain employs TRBV7-3 and TRBJ2-2; D is perhaps TRBD1 (6 bases). CDR1 is SGHTA and CDR2 is FQGTGA in the germline V gene. The V gene lost 4 bases and the J gene lost 3 bases, with 9 bases spanning the gap. The CDR3 spans 14 residues. CDR3 region: CASSSGQYTGELFF. CDR3 sequence (DNA): TGTGCCAGCAGCTCAGGACAGTACACCGGGGAGCTGTTTTTT.

The rearrangement joins TRBV19 to TRBJ1-1; D remains ambiguous. The V end lost 2 bases, the J end lost 1 base, and 2 bases lay between the germline ends. The CDR3 contains 12 residues. In germline, CDR1 is LNHDA, CDR2 SQIVND (reference sequence). CDR3 bases: TGTGCCAGTAGTATACAGAACACTGAAGCTTTCTTT. Translating it yields CASSIQNTEAFF.

This chain uses TRBV5-6 with TRBJ2-7; D gene unclear. This CDR3 comprises 11 residues. V lost 3 bases to trimming and J lost 3 bases, with 4 bases between them. CDR1 SGHDT and CDR2 YYEEEE come from the germline V gene. CDR3 sequence reads: CASSSRYEQYF. In nucleotides, the CDR3 is TGTGCCAGCAGCTCTCGCTACGAGCAGTACTTC.

To note about this clone: The sample holds other DNA sequences that translate to the same CDR3. The chain carries TRBV2 and TRBJ1-2, with a tentative D call TRBD1 (5 bases). Per the germline V gene, CDR1 is SNHLY and CDR2 is FYNNEI. The V end lost 6 bases, the J end lost 5 bases, and 19 bases lay between the germline ends. The CDR3 length is 15 residues. CDR3 DNA: TGTGCCAGCAGACCCGGGACTCCTAAGGGGTATGGCTACACCTTC. Amino acid sequence: CASRPGTPKGYGYTF.

The CDR3 sequence is CASSLLDRGRTEAFF. The CDR3 DNA is TGTGCCAGCAGCCTCCTGGACAGGGGAAGGACTGAAGCTTTCTTT. The chain couples TRBV6-5 to TRBJ1-1, with 9 bases that match TRBD1. CDR1 is MNHEY, CDR2 SVGAGI, per germline. The junction had 10 bases not matched to a gene; V was cut back by 6 bases and J by 5 bases. CDR3 length: 15 residues.

The chain carries TRBV24-1 and TRBJ2-7, with TRBD2 matching over 10 bases. Per germline, CDR1 KGHDR and CDR2 SFDVKD. This CDR3 contains 16 residues. V shed 3 bases, J shed 4 bases, and the junction held 8 bases outside the gene matches. CDR3 residues: CATSDNSGRPFYEQYF. The CDR3 DNA reads as TGTGCCACCAGTGATAATAGCGGGAGGCCCTTTTACGAGCAGTACTTC.

The chain carries TRBV28 and TRBJ1-1, with a weak D call TRBD1 (6 bases). Trimming stripped 3 bases from V and 1 base from J, with 24 bases between. Germline CDR1 reads MDHEN; CDR2 reads SYDVKM. There are 19 residues in the CDR3. The CDR3 loop reads CASSFLSGGIGLGNTEAFF. CDR3 bases: TGTGCCAGCAGTTTTCTTTCGGGGGGCATTGGACTGGGGAACACTGAAGCTTTCTTT.

This clone was seen only a few times. The chain combines TRBV11-2 with TRBJ1-1; D is possibly TRBD1 (6 bases). The CDR3 runs to 12 residues. V lost 6 bases to trimming and J lost 7 bases, with 12 bases between them. Looked up from germline, CDR1 is SGHAT and CDR2 is FQNNGV. This CDR3 is CASSLRDNEAFF. CDR3 nucleotides: TGTGCCAGCAGTCTCAGGGACAATGAAGCTTTCTTT.

This chain connects TRBV7-2 to TRBJ2-7; 7 bases line up with TRBD2. Germline CDR1 reads SGHTA; CDR2 reads FQGNSA. Trimming took 4 bases from V and 1 from J; bases not matched to a gene: 4. This CDR3 has 14 residues. The CDR3 sequence is CASSYRDYSYEQYF. In nucleotides, the CDR3 is TGTGCCAGCAGCTACCGGGACTATTCCTACGAGCAGTACTTC.

The V gene is TRBV7-2, the J gene TRBJ2-3; TRBD2 matches at 8 bases. V gave up 3 bases and J gave up 6 bases; unmatched junction bases: 14. This CDR3 has 17 amino acids. Germline loops: CDR1 SGHTA, CDR2 FQGNSA. CDR3 bases: TGTGCCAGCAGCTTCCCCCGAAAGGGGCGGGAGGCGGATACGCAGTATTTT. Amino acid sequence: CASSFPRKGREADTQYF.

CDR3 DNA: TGTGCCAGCTCACCAAATAAGGGTGGACTACAAACTGAAGCTTTCTTT. It specifies CASSPNKGGLQTEAFF. This chain connects TRBV18 to TRBJ1-1; no clear D gene. Germline V lookup: CDR1 KGHSH, CDR2 LQKENI. Trimming left V 2 bases short and J 5 bases short, with 18 bases between. This CDR3 contains 16 residues.

This sequence joins TRBV4-1 and TRBJ1-3; D remains unclear. The CDR3 consists of 15 residues. V was shortened by 0 bases and J by 0 bases, with 6 bases between the two germline ends. CDR1 is MGHRA and CDR2 is YSYEKL in the germline V gene. In nucleotides, the CDR3 is TGCGCCAGCAGCCAAGATCCAGGCTCTGGAAACACCATATATTTT. Encoded protein: CASSQDPGSGNTIYF.

A few counts support this clone. The V and J genes are TRBV5-6 and TRBJ2-1; the match to TRBD2 covers 9 bases. V was pared by 0 bases and J by 4 bases, with 8 bases of the junction left unmatched. The CDR3 is made up of 17 amino acids. The germline gives CDR1 SGHDT, CDR2 YYEEEE. The DNA of the CDR3 is TGTGCCAGCAGCTTGGCCTGGGGGCGGGAGGGATACAATGAGCAGTTCTTC. This translates into CASSLAWGREGYNEQFF.

This chain connects TRBV30 to TRBJ1-2; 8 positions agree with TRBD1. With V trimmed by 5 bases and J by 7 bases, 3 bases remained unmatched. CDR1 is GTSNPN and CDR2 is SVGIG in the germline V gene (reference sequence). The CDR3 is made up of 11 amino acids. The CDR3 sequence: CAWGQGLGYTF. Here the CDR3 DNA reads TGTGCCTGGGGACAGGGACTTGGCTACACCTTC.